This T cell receptor beta chain emerged from a study of T cell changes during pregnancy in multiple sclerosis. Sequencing used immunoSEQ multiplex PCR; TCRdb keeps in-frame clones, though not all of them. The sample includes tens of thousands of clones, 92% of them seen just once. The CDR3 sequence is 13 residues long. CDR1 and CDR2 (germline): MDHEN, SYDVKM. The V end lost 6 bases, the J end lost 4 bases, and 12 bases lay between the germline ends. The J gene is TRBJ1-2, the V gene TRBV28; D remains unclear. The receptor comes from a female donor with multiple sclerosis, enrolled in a pregnancy study. The sample in question was peripheral blood, obtained in the second trimester of pregnancy. The CDR3 nucleotides read TGTGCCAGCAGCCGATCTAAACCCTATGGCTACACCTTC. This codes for CASSRSKPYGYTF.